This T cell receptor beta chain was recorded in a study of cytomegalovirus exposure and HLA in healthy donors. This clone was observed once. Its antigen remains unknown. Notes on the study in general: Usually a TCR sequence was rare, but some public TCRs were found in many donors. Among donors in an Asian-associated ancestry cluster, a later analysis reportedly found fewer N-insertions than the roughly 700-donor mean. Reportedly, TCR beta sequences accurately predicted HLA-A and HLA-B alleles in most subjects. An analysis done earlier found most TCR beta V segments productive about 87% or about 30% of the time.

The CDR3 spans 13 residues. Trimming took 3 bases from V and 1 from J, leaving 7 bases between them. Looked up from germline, CDR1 is SGDLS and CDR2 is YYNGEE. The primer mix had 60 Vbeta and 13 Jbeta primers. Sequenced by immunoSEQ multiplex PCR; TCRdb stores in-frame clones only, minus some. The sample gives more than 85,000 clones, around 73% of which show up once; under 1.5% is in the top ten. This chain joins TRBV9 and TRBJ1-1; D is uncertain. The sample consisted of PBMCs. The sequence derives from a man between 25 and 39 years old in good health and CMV-seronegative. The chain's CDR3 is CASSDNRNTEAFF. The CDR3 DNA is TGTGCCAGCAGCGACAACAGGAACACTGAAGCTTTCTTT.